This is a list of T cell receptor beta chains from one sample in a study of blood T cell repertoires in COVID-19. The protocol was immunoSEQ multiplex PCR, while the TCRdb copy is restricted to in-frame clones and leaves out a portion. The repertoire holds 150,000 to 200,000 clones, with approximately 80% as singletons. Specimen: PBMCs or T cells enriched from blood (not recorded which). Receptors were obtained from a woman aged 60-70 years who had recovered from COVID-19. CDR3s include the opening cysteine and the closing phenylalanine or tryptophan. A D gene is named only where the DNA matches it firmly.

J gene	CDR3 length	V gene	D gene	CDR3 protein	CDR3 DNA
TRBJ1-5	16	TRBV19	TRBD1	CASSIGTGSVEQPQHF	TGTGCCAGTAGTATCGGGACAGGCTCCGTGGAGCAGCCCCAGCATTTT
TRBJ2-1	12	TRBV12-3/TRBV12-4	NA	CASSPLGYEQFF	TGTGCCAGCAGTCCTCTAGGCTATGAGCAGTTCTTC
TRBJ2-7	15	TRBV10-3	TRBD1	CAISERGQGASEQYF	TGTGCCATCAGTGAGAGGGGACAGGGGGCTTCCGAGCAGTACTTC
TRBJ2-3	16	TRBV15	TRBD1	CATSRDPRGGGDTQYF	TGTGCCACCAGCAGAGATCCCCGAGGGGGCGGGGATACGCAGTATTTT
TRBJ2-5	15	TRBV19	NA	CASSNRQVLLETQYF	TGTGCCAGTAGTAACAGACAGGTACTACTGGAGACCCAGTACTTC
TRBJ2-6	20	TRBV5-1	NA	CASSFIGSVRDYSGANVLTF	TGCGCCAGCAGCTTCATTGGTTCGGTCAGGGATTACTCTGGGGCCAACGTCCTGACTTTC
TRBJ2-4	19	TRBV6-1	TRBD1	CASSEAVGFSGQKKNIQYF	TGTGCCAGCAGTGAAGCGGTGGGGTTTTCGGGACAGAAAAAAAACATTCAGTACTTC
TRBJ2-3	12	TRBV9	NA	CASSFLTDTQYF	TGTGCCAGCAGCTTCCTCACAGATACGCAGTATTTT
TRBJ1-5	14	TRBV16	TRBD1	CASSPDRGNQPQHF	TGTGCCAGCAGCCCAGACAGGGGGAATCAGCCCCAGCATTTT
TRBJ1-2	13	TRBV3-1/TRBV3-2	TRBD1	CASSLGTAYGYTF	TGTGCCAGCAGCCTGGGGACAGCTTATGGCTACACCTTC
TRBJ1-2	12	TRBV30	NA	CAWSVASYGYTF	TGTGCCTGGAGTGTGGCAAGCTATGGCTACACCTTC
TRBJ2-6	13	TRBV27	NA	CASMLAGANVLTF	TGTGCCAGCATGTTAGCTGGGGCCAACGTCCTGACTTTC
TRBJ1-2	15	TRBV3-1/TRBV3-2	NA	CASSRSAGTNYGYTF	TGTGCCAGCAGCCGGTCTGCGGGGACGAACTATGGCTACACCTTC
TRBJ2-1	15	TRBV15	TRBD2	CATSRDRLAGGEQFF	TGTGCCACCAGCAGAGATCGCTTAGCGGGGGGGGAGCAGTTCTTC
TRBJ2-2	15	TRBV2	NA	CASSEARTNTGELFF	TGTGCCAGCAGTGAAGCGAGGACAAATACCGGGGAGCTGTTTTTT